A selection of T cell receptor beta chains follows, all from one sample in a study of glioma-infiltrating T cells after dendritic cell vaccination. Repertoires were generated with immunoSEQ multiplex PCR, while TCRdb's copy carries only in-frame clones and drops some. The sample records 91,000 or so clones, 65% to 85% being singletons. The source material was blood, sampled after dendritic cell vaccination. The receptors derive from a human donor with glioblastoma. The CDR3 runs from the conserved cysteine through the conserved F or W. The D gene is left open where the match is weak.

TRBJ1-2 | . | 13 | TRBV28 | CASRKRGGYGYTF
TRBJ1-4 | . | 14 | TRBV27 | CASRTTAGNEKLFF
TRBJ2-1 | TRBD2 | 14 | TRBV29-1 | CSVGTSGSWNEQFF
TRBJ2-1 | TRBD2 | 18 | TRBV15 | CATSRDYGGLVGATEQFF
TRBJ1-1 | . | 15 | TRBV19 | CASTIQGPLNTEAFF
TRBJ1-2 | TRBD1 | 12 | TRBV29-1 | CSVAGQGWGYTF
TRBJ2-1 | . | 14 | TRBV7-9 | CASMTEGGYGEQFF
TRBJ1-2 | TRBD1 | 15 | TRBV11-1 | CASSLAGQNGYGYTF
TRBJ2-5 | TRBD1 | 14 | TRBV9 | CASSVWGQQETQYF
TRBJ2-1 | TRBD2 | 17 | TRBV2 | CASSERVTLAGYNEQFF
TRBJ2-1 | . | 13 | TRBV18 | CASSHRQTHEQFF
TRBJ2-7 | . | 13 | TRBV11-2 | CASSLRRVSEQYF
TRBJ2-3 | TRBD2 | 16 | TRBV7-2 | CASSARLAGSTDTQYF
TRBJ1-4 | . | 15 | TRBV18 | CASSTSGTPNEKLFF
TRBJ1-2 | . | 13 | TRBV15 | CATSVDGVYGYTF
TRBJ2-3 | TRBD1 | 15 | TRBV6-6 | CASSPTGASTDTQYF
TRBJ2-3 | TRBD2 | 14 | TRBV9 | CASSIGLGTDTQYF
TRBJ2-1 | TRBD2 | 18 | TRBV28 | CASSLFLYVAGENNEQFF
TRBJ2-1 | . | 16 | TRBV7-9 | CASSLAGSGPQSEQFF
TRBJ2-5 | TRBD2 | 18 | TRBV4-2 | CASSHGGSGGIDQETQYF
TRBJ2-7 | . | 12 | TRBV6-6 | CASSYSEGEQYF
TRBJ2-1 | TRBD1 | 14 | TRBV5-1 | CASSAGQGNNEQFF
TRBJ1-2 | TRBD1 | 13 | TRBV2 | CAVQGQVNYGYTF
TRBJ1-1 | TRBD1 | 13 | TRBV29-1 | CSVVRGIYTEAFF
TRBJ1-2 | . | 11 | TRBV6-6 | CASIFLGGYTF
TRBJ1-2 | . | 13 | TRBV5-1 | CASSREGNYGYTF
TRBJ1-2 | TRBD1 | 13 | TRBV2 | CASVRWTGYGYTF
TRBJ2-1 | TRBD1 | 16 | TRBV5-1 | CASSLGGTGAYNEQFF
TRBJ1-2 | . | 18 | TRBV4-1 | CASSLRGVYPRPNYGYTF
TRBJ2-5 | TRBD2 | 16 | TRBV14 | CASSQGSSGSGETQYF
TRBJ2-6 | TRBD2 | 17 | TRBV9 | CASSVGGVLSGANVLTF
TRBJ2-2 | TRBD1 | 15 | TRBV5-4 | CASSQTGANTGELFF
TRBJ2-1 | . | 11 | TRBV20-1 | CRPGALNEQFF
TRBJ2-7 | . | 15 | TRBV6-1 | CASSEAPGGPYEQYF
TRBJ1-5 | TRBD1 | 14 | TRBV19 | CATTPGQGYQPQHF
TRBJ2-2 | . | 14 | TRBV27 | CASRGGAITGELFF
TRBJ1-1 | TRBD1 | 17 | TRBV7-9 | CASSPGQGGLVNTEAFF
TRBJ1-1 | . | 15 | TRBV6-1 | CASSDYGGPTTEAFF
TRBJ1-1 | . | 15 | TRBV5-1 | CASSLDAVGASEAFF
TRBJ1-5 | TRBD1 | 13 | TRBV29-1 | CSVGTAYNQPQHF
TRBJ1-6 | . | 17 | TRBV21-1 | CASSKALGRDTDSPLHF
TRBJ1-5 | . | 13 | TRBV18 | CASSPEVNQPQHF
TRBJ1-5 | . | 13 | TRBV30 | CAWSTQGRQPQHF
TRBJ2-2 | . | 12 | TRBV7-9 | CASSFGSGELFF
TRBJ2-3 | TRBD2 | 16 | TRBV9 | CASSVRVGGMTDTQYF
TRBJ2-7 | TRBD2 | 14 | TRBV13 | CASSFNGGSYEQYF
TRBJ1-3 | . | 13 | TRBV5-1 | CASGQGPGNTIYF
TRBJ1-4 | . | 14 | TRBV4-1 | CASSSRDPNEKLFF
TRBJ2-2 | TRBD1 | 16 | TRBV10-3 | CAISAPGQFNTGELFF
TRBJ2-7 | TRBD1 | 15 | TRBV6-5 | CASSPTGGSGDEQYF
TRBJ1-4 | TRBD1 | 14 | TRBV30 | CASTRQGESEKLFF
TRBJ2-2 | TRBD2 | 17 | TRBV4-2 | CASSQTSGGTNTGELFF
TRBJ1-1 | . | 14 | TRBV5-1 | CASSFREGNTEAFF
TRBJ2-6 | . | 19 | TRBV27 | CASSLYPIQGHSGANVLTF
TRBJ1-1 | TRBD1 | 14 | TRBV5-1 | CASRFFDRDTEAFF
TRBJ1-2 | . | 13 | TRBV18 | CASSPLSNPGYTF
TRBJ2-1 | TRBD2 | 14 | TRBV6-4 | CASSVGGAYNEQFF
TRBJ2-3 | TRBD2 | 15 | TRBV6-1 | CASCYSGGATDTQYF
TRBJ2-4 | . | 16 | TRBV6-6 | CASSSLTAQRKNIQYF